This T cell receptor (beta chain) was sequenced in a study of beta chain features in type 1 diabetes. The wider study: No age, gender or cell yield differences were seen between patients and healthy donors.

The table lists this clone with a few counts. What it binds is unknown. Expressed TCRB transcripts got sequenced, as all isolated RNA was reverse transcribed. Regulatory, naive and central memory T cell samples averaged approximately 3.3 million reads. Libraries were prepared by immunoSEQ multiplex PCR; TCRdb keeps only in-frame clonotypes and omits some of them. The data contain 250,000 to 350,000 clones, roughly 13% of them singletons. General observations from the study: All four CD4+ subsets from Type 1 diabetes patients carried moderately but significantly shorter TCRB CDR3s. Possibly, sequencing cDNA over-represented cells that had high TCR expression levels. PCR could preferentially amplify shorter templates, alike in patients and controls.

CDR1 is MDHEN, CDR2 SYDVKM, per germline. The V end was cut by 6 bases, the J end by 3 bases, with 18 bases between. The CDR3 consists of 15 residues. The sequence came from a man younger than 40 with type 1 diabetes. The chain is built from TRBV28 and TRBJ2-7, with D possibly being TRBD2 (7 bases). Sequences were obtained from naive CD4+ T cells from blood. The CDR3 loop is CASSTSGGAVYEQYF. In DNA form, the CDR3 reads TGTGCCAGCAGCACTAGTGGGGGGGCCGTCTACGAGCAGTACTTC.